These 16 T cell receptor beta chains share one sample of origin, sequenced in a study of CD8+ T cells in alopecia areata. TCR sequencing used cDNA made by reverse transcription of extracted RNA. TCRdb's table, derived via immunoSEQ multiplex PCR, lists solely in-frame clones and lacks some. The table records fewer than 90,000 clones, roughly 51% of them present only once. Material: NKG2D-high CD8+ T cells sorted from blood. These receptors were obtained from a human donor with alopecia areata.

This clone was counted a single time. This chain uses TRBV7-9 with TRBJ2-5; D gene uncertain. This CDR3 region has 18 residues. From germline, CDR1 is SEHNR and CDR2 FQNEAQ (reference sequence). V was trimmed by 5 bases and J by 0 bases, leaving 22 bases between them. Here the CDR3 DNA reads TGTGCCAGCAGCCATAAGGCCCTAGGCGACGGGTACCAAGAGACCCAGTACTTC. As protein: CASSHKALGDGYQETQYF.

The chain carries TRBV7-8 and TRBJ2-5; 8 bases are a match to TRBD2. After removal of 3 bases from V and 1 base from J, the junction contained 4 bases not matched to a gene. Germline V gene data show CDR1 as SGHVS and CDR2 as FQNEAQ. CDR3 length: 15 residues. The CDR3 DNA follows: TGTGCCAGCAGCTTCTTTAGCGGGGCCCAAGAGACCCAGTACTTC. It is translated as CASSFFSGAQETQYF.

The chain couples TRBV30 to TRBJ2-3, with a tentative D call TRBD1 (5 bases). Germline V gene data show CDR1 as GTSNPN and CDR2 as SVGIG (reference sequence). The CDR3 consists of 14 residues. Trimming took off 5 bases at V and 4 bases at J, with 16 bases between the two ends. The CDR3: CAWDGQGDSDTQYF. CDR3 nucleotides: TGTGCCTGGGATGGGCAGGGTGATTCAGATACGCAGTATTTT.

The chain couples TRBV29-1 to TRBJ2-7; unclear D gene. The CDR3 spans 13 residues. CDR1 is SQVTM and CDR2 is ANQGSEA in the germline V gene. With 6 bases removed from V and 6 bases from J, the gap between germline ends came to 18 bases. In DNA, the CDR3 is TGCAGCGTCGGTCCTTCGGAAGCAGGCGAGCAGTACTTC. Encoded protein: CSVGPSEAGEQYF.

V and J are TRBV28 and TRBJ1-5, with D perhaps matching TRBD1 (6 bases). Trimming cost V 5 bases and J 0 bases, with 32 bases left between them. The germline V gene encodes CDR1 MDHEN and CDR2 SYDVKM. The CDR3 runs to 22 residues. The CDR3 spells CASSTQWTRQDHFGYSNQPQHF. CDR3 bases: TGTGCCAGCAGTACCCAGTGGACGCGACAGGACCACTTCGGATATAGCAATCAGCCCCAGCATTTT.

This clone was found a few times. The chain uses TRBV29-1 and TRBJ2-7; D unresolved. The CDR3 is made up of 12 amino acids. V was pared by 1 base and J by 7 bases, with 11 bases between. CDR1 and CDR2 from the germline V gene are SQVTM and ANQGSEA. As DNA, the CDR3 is TGCAGCGTTGAAGGTCTCAACGGTGAGCAGTACTTC. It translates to CSVEGLNGEQYF.

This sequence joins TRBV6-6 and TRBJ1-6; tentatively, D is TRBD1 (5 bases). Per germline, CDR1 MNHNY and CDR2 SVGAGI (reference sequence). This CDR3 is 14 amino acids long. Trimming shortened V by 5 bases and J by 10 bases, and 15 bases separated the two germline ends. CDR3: CASSASGPVSPLHF. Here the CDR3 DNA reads TGTGCCAGCAGTGCCTCGGGGCCGGTATCACCCCTCCACTTT.

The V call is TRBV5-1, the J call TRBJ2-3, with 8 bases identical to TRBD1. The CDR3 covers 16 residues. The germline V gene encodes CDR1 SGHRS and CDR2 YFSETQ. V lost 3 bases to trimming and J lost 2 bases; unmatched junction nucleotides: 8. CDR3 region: CASSSWDRQDTDTQYF. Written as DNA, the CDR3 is TGCGCCAGCAGCTCCTGGGACAGGCAAGACACAGATACGCAGTATTTT.

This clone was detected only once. Here the CDR3 reads CASSSEDRGWYGYTF. CDR3 bases: TGTGCCAGCAGTTCCGAGGACAGGGGTTGGTATGGCTACACCTTC. This rearrangement joins TRBV2 to TRBJ1-2; 9 nucleotides agree with TRBD1. The CDR3 has 15 residues. Germline loops: CDR1 SNHLY, CDR2 FYNNEI. V shed 5 bases and J 5 bases; nucleotides not matched to a gene: 9.

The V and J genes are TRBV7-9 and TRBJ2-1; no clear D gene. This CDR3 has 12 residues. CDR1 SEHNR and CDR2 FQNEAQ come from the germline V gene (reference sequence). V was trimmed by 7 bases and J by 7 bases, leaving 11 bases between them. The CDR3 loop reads CASNTARNEQFF. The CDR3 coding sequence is TGTGCCAGCAACACGGCTAGGAATGAGCAGTTCTTC.

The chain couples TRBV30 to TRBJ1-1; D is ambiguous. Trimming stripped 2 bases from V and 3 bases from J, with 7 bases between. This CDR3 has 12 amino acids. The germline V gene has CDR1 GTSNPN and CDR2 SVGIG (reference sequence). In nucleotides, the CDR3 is TGTGCCTGGAGTTTCGCGGACACTGAAGCTTTCTTT. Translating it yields CAWSFADTEAFF.

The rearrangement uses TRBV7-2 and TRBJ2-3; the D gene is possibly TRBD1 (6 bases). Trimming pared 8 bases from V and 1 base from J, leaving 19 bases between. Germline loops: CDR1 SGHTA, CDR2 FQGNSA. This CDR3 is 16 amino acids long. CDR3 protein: CASFQLGSGGTDTQYF. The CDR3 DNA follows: TGTGCCAGCTTCCAACTCGGGTCAGGGGGCACAGATACGCAGTATTTT.

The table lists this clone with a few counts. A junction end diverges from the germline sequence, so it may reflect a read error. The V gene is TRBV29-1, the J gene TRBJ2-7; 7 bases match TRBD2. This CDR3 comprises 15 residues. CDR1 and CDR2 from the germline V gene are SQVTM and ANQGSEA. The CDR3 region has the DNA TGCAGCGTAGAAGGTAGCGGGCTTAGCTCCTACGAGCAGTACTTC. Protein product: CSVEGSGLSSYEQYF.

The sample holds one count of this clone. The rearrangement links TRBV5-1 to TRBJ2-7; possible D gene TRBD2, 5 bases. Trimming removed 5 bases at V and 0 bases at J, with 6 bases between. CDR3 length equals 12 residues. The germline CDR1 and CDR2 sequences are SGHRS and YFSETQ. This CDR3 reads CASRDSSYEQYF. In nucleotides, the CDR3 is TGCGCCAGCAGGGACTCCTCCTACGAGCAGTACTTC.

CDR3: CATLGETQYF. CDR3 coding DNA: TGTGCCACCTTGGGGGAGACCCAGTACTTC. The chain joins TRBV28 to TRBJ2-5; D ambiguous. V lost 10 bases and J lost 5, with 8 bases in between. The CDR3 spans 10 residues. Per the germline V gene, CDR1 is MDHEN and CDR2 is SYDVKM.

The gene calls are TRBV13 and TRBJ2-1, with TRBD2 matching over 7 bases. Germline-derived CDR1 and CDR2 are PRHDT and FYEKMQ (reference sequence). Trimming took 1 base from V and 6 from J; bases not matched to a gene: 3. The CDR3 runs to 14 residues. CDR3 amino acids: CASSLARLANEQFF. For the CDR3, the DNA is TGTGCCAGCAGCTTAGCTAGACTAGCCAATGAGCAGTTCTTC.